These 12 T cell receptor beta chains were sequenced from one sample in a study of T cells after yellow fever vaccination. TCRdb fed the 5' RACE reads into MiXCR, producing one record per CDR3 protein. The sample lists some 240,000 distinct CDR3 sequences, approximately 3.6% occurring once. Sequencing was performed on PBMCs, taken 15 days after the yellow fever booster vaccination. These receptors were taken from a man between 18 and 35 years old who received the YFV17D yellow fever vaccine.

This clonotype was observed at least ten times. CDR3 protein: CASSRRENTEAFF. The CDR3 nucleotides read TGTGCCAGCAGCAGACGGGAGAACACTGAAGCTTTCTTT. The chain employs TRBV7-9 and TRBJ1-1; the D is unclear. Germline V gene data show CDR1 as SEHNR and CDR2 as FQNEAQ (reference sequence). The CDR3 runs 13 residues. V was clipped by 5 bases and J by 1 base, with 8 bases between them.

This clonotype was seen many times. The chain carries TRBV7-9 and TRBJ1-3; D possibly corresponds to TRBD1 (6 bases). This CDR3 region has 15 residues. The germline CDR1 and CDR2 sequences are SEHNR and FQNEAQ (reference sequence). V lost 8 bases and J 0 bases, leaving 14 bases between the germline ends. The CDR3 loop is CASFPDRTSGNTIYF. The CDR3, as DNA: TGTGCCAGCTTCCCCGACAGGACCTCTGGAAACACCATATATTTT.

The sample holds many counts of this clonotype. The rearrangement links TRBV6-6 to TRBJ1-3; no firm D call. There are 14 residues in the CDR3. Trimming took 5 bases from V and 4 from J, leaving 12 bases between them. Germline V lookup: CDR1 MNHNY, CDR2 SVGAGI (reference sequence). This CDR3 is CASSPHRVGNTIYF. The CDR3 DNA reads as TGTGCCAGCAGTCCACATCGGGTCGGAAACACCATATATTTT.

Worth noting for this clonotype: A read error may explain this, as a much larger clone is one base away. This chain joins TRBV4-3 and TRBJ1-5; TRBD1 aligns across 8 bases. The CDR3 has 20 amino acids. Germline CDR1 reads LGHNA; CDR2 reads YSLEER. After removal of 3 bases from V and 6 bases from J, the junction contained 22 bases not matched to a gene. DNA of the CDR3: TGCGCCAGCAGCCAGGACGACAATTTTGGGGCCAGGGGGCAGGGTCAGCCCCAGCATTTT. Translating gives CASSQDDNFGARGQGQPQHF.

The sample holds a few counts of this clonotype. The rearrangement links TRBV19 to TRBJ2-7; 8 bases fit TRBD1. The V gene's germline CDR1 is LNHDA and CDR2 SQIVND (reference sequence). The CDR3 contains 15 residues. Trimming removed 4 bases from V and 1 base from J; junction bases left unmatched: 6. CDR3 sequence: CASSTPGTGSYEQYF. CDR3 nucleotides: TGTGCCAGTAGTACCCCCGGGACAGGTTCCTACGAGCAGTACTTC.

Ten or more counts support this clonotype. The chain carries TRBV20-1 and TRBJ1-1, with 7 bases matching TRBD1. Germline V gene sequence: CDR1 DFQATT, CDR2 SNEGSKA (reference sequence). Trimming cost V 5 bases and J 6 bases; bases outside gene matches: 6. The CDR3 consists of 12 residues. The CDR3 nucleotides read TGCAGTGCTGGGGACAGTTCTTCTGAAGCTTTCTTT. It yields the protein CSAGDSSSEAFF.

This clonotype was counted at least ten times. The chain has TRBV24-1 and TRBJ2-1; the D is unclear. V was cut by 5 bases and J by 12 bases, with 19 bases left in between. The CDR3 totals 14 residues. Germline-derived CDR1 and CDR2 are KGHDR and SFDVKD. This CDR3 reads CATSAAGSPNGQFF. The DNA of the CDR3 is TGTGCCACCAGTGCGGCAGGTAGTCCCAACGGGCAGTTCTTC.

The table lists this clonotype with many counts. This chain connects TRBV5-1 to TRBJ2-7; 8 nucleotides agree with TRBD1. The CDR3 spans 14 residues. Germline CDR1 and CDR2: SGHRS and YFSETQ. Trimming cost V 4 bases and J 7 bases; bases outside gene matches: 10. DNA for the CDR3: TGCGCCAGCAGCCCAATGACAGGGGATTTGGAGCAGTACGTC. Its protein product is CASSPMTGDLEQYV.

This clonotype was detected many times. The chain recombines TRBV7-9 with TRBJ2-1; 9 bases fit TRBD2. The junction had 1 base not matched to a gene; V was cut back by 2 bases and J by 5 bases. The CDR3 covers 14 residues. The V gene's germline CDR1 is SEHNR and CDR2 FQNEAQ (reference sequence). This CDR3 reads CASSLLAGNNEQFF. The CDR3 DNA sequence: TGTGCCAGCAGCTTACTAGCGGGGAACAATGAGCAGTTCTTC. The entire variable domain, with the rest obtained from reference TRBV7-9 and TRBJ2-1, is as follows: DTGVSQNPRHKITKRGQNVTFRCDPISEHNRLYWYRQTLGQGPEFLTYFQNEAQLEKSRLLSDRFSAERPKGSFSTLEIQRTEQGDSAMYLCASSLLAGNNEQFFGPGTRLTVL.

In this sample, this clonotype turned up many times. This chain's CDR3 is CSVERDSLYNEQFF. The CDR3 nucleotides read TGCAGCGTTGAACGGGACTCGCTCTACAATGAGCAGTTCTTC. J is TRBJ2-1 and V is TRBV29-1; tentatively, D is TRBD2 (6 bases). Per germline, CDR1 SQVTM and CDR2 ANQGSEA. The CDR3 extends over 14 amino acids. The V end was cut by 2 bases, the J end by 3 bases, with 11 bases between.

This clonotype was found many times. This chain joins TRBV6-1 and TRBJ1-1, with a tentative D call TRBD1 (5 bases). CDR3 length: 13 amino acids. Germline V gene data show CDR1 as MNHNS and CDR2 as SASEGT. The V and J ends lost 6 bases and 1 base respectively, with 9 bases between them. The CDR3 protein is CASSGDRNTEAFF. CDR3 DNA: TGTGCCAGCAGCGGGGACCGGAACACTGAAGCTTTCTTT.

This clonotype was counted ten times or more. CDR3 DNA: TGCGCCAGCAGCCAAGACCCCGCGCCGGACTATGGCTACACCTTC. Protein product: CASSQDPAPDYGYTF. The chain links TRBV4-1 to TRBJ1-2; no firm D call. This CDR3 has 15 residues. Germline lookup yields CDR1 MGHRA and CDR2 YSYEKL. V was shortened by 0 bases and J by 3 bases, with 11 bases between the two germline ends.